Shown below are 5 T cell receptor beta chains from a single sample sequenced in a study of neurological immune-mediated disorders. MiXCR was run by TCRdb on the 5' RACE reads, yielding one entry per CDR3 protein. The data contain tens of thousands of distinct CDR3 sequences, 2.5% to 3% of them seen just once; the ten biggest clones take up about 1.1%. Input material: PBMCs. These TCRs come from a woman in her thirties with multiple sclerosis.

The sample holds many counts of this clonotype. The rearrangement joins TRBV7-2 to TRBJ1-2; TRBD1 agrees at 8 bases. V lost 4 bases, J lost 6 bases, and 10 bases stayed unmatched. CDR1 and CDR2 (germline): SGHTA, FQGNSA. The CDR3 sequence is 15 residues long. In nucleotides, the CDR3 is TGTGCCAGCAGCTCCTACTTGACAGGGGATGATGGCTACACCTTC. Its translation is CASSSYLTGDDGYTF.

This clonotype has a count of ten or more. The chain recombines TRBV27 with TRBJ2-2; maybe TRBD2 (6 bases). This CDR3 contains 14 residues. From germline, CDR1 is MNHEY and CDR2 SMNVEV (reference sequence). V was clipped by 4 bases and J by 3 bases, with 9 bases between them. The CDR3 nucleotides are TGTGCCAGCAGTTGGGAGGTGGACACCGGGGAGCTGTTTTTT. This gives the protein CASSWEVDTGELFF.

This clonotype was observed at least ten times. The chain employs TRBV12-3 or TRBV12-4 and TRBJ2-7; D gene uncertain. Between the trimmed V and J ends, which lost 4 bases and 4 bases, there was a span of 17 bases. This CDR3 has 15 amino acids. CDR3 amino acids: CASSSETVFRYEQYF. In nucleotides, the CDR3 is TGTGCCAGCAGTTCAGAAACAGTATTCCGATACGAGCAGTACTTC.

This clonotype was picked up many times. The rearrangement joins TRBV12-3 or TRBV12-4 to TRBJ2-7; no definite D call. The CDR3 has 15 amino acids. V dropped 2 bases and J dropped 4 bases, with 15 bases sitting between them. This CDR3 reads CASSLRVSTSYEQYF. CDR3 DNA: TGTGCCAGCAGTTTAAGGGTCTCCACCTCATACGAGCAGTACTTC.

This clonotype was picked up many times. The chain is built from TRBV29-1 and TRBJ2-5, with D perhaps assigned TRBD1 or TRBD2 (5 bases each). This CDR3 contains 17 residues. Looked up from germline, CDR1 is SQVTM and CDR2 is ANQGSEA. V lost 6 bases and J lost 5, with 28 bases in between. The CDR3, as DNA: TGCAGCGTGTTCAAAGGGCAAGGGACCCCAAATAGTGAGACCCAGTACTTC. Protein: CSVFKGQGTPNSETQYF.